The 28 T cell receptor beta chains below come from one sample, sequenced in a study of response to subunit inactivated influenza vaccine listed by TCRdb under 2018. Libraries came from RT-PCR. Instrument used: Illumina HiSeq 2500. In-frame beta chains were kept once TCRdb had trimmed the public reads at Q25 with fastp and called clones with MiXCR. CDR3 protein sequences are deduplicated, and each keeps its most common genes and DNA. The sample data list more than 550,000 distinct CDR3 sequences, and around 11% of these were observed just once. The top ten clones comprise 9.5% to 11% of the sample. These sequences were also reported in another study, on T cells expressing NK-cell markers. Reported in the second study: The TCR beta cDNA libraries were made using 5'RACE template switching, a step that added both a universal primer site and unique molecular identifiers.

The sequencing used PBMCs from blood, collected on the day of vaccination. These receptors were obtained from a man aged 50-60 years who received an inactivated influenza vaccine. Donor details come from another sample of the same person, matched by shared clones.

Only a few counts were recorded for this clonotype. The chain combines TRBV20-1 with TRBJ1-2; 7 bases map to TRBD1. The CDR3 spans 13 residues. V was pared by 5 bases and J by 4 bases, with 7 bases of the junction left unmatched. Germline CDR1 DFQATT, CDR2 SNEGSKA (reference sequence). This CDR3 reads CSAFNRGTYGYTF. The CDR3 DNA reads TGCAGTGCTTTCAACAGGGGCACCTATGGCTACACCTTC.

This clonotype was recorded many times. The chain recombines TRBV6-5 with TRBJ1-5, with 9 bases aligning to TRBD1. The V gene end was trimmed by 0 bases and the J gene end by 5 bases; junction bases not matched to a gene: 5. The CDR3 contains 16 residues. Germline V gives CDR1 MNHEY, CDR2 SVGAGI. CDR3 coding DNA: TGTGCCAGCAGTTACTCGAAAGGGACAGGGTATCAGCCCCAGCATTTT. Its protein is CASSYSKGTGYQPQHF.

This clonotype was detected only a few times. V and J are TRBV12-3 or TRBV12-4 and TRBJ1-3; D might be TRBD1 (5 bases). Trimming shortened V by 5 bases and J by 11 bases, and 22 bases separated the two germline ends. CDR3 length: 15 amino acids. DNA for the CDR3: TGTGCCAGCAGTCCCCAGGGCCCCCTTGGTGGGCCCATATATTTT. It yields the protein CASSPQGPLGGPIYF.

The rearrangement uses TRBV5-6 and TRBJ2-2; 7 nucleotides align to TRBD1. Looked up from germline, CDR1 is SGHDT and CDR2 is YYEEEE. Trimming at V came to 4 bases and at J to 4 bases, leaving 7 bases not matched to a gene. The CDR3 covers 15 residues. In DNA form, the CDR3 reads TGTGCCAGCAGCCCACCCGGGACAGCCACCGGGGAGCTGTTTTTT. It yields the protein CASSPPGTATGELFF.

V is TRBV7-9 and J is TRBJ2-5; D is ambiguous. Trimming pared 3 bases from V and 0 bases from J, leaving 14 bases between. Germline CDR1 SEHNR, CDR2 FQNEAQ (reference sequence). The CDR3 totals 16 residues. The CDR3 sequence: CASSFDGPRDQETQYF. DNA for the CDR3: TGTGCCAGCAGCTTTGATGGGCCCCGCGACCAAGAGACCCAGTACTTC.

This clonotype was recorded at least ten times. The gene calls are TRBV20-1 and TRBJ2-3; no firm D call. CDR1 is DFQATT, CDR2 SNEGSKA, per germline (reference sequence). This CDR3 has 15 amino acids. V lost 3 bases and J 0 bases, leaving 13 bases between the germline ends. CDR3 residues: CSARTRIISTDTQYF. Here the CDR3 DNA reads TGCAGTGCTAGGACCAGAATCATCAGCACAGATACGCAGTATTTT.

CDR3 in amino acids: CSASGRSGSLTYEQYF. The CDR3 DNA follows: TGCAGTGCTAGCGGACGTTCGGGGTCCCTTACCTACGAGCAGTACTTC. This sequence joins TRBV20-1 and TRBJ2-7, with D maybe TRBD2 (5 bases). The CDR3 contains 16 residues. Germline V gives CDR1 DFQATT, CDR2 SNEGSKA (reference sequence). V gave up 3 bases and J gave up 2 bases, with 20 bases separating them.

The chain employs TRBV10-3 and TRBJ2-3, with a tentative D call TRBD2 (5 bases). Germline V gene data show CDR1 as ENHRY and CDR2 as SYGVKD. V dropped 6 bases and J dropped 0 bases, with 13 bases sitting between them. The CDR3 contains 15 residues. The CDR3 spells CAISARDQSTDTQYF. In DNA form, the CDR3 reads TGTGCCATCAGCGCCCGGGATCAGAGCACAGATACGCAGTATTTT.

This clonotype was detected once. This chain links TRBV15 with TRBJ2-5; maybe TRBD1 (5 bases). The CDR3 loop spans 13 amino acids. CDR1 is LNHNV and CDR2 is YYDKDF in the germline V gene (reference sequence). Trimming pared 9 bases from V and 2 bases from J, leaving 13 bases between. The chain's CDR3 is CATTAQVQETQYF. CDR3 in DNA: TGTGCCACTACGGCACAGGTGCAAGAGACCCAGTACTTC.

This clonotype has only a few counts. This rearrangement joins TRBV29-1 to TRBJ2-5; D perhaps matches TRBD2 (7 bases). The V gene's germline CDR1 is SQVTM and CDR2 ANQGSEA. V was pared by 2 bases and J by 5 bases, with 12 bases between. This CDR3 comprises 13 residues. CDR3 bases: TGCAGCGTTGAACGGGGGGCGGGGGAGACCCAGTACTTC. Its translation is CSVERGAGETQYF.

V is TRBV11-2 and J is TRBJ1-3; 7 bases are a match to TRBD1. The V segment lost 5 bases and the J segment 1 base; nucleotides outside the gene matches: 14. This CDR3 is built from 18 residues. CDR1 is SGHAT and CDR2 is FQNNGV in the germline V gene. CDR3 amino acids: CASSPPTGYLGSGNTIYF. CDR3 coding DNA: TGTGCCAGCAGCCCGCCGACAGGGTATTTGGGGTCTGGAAACACCATATATTTT.

Only a few counts were recorded for this clonotype. The V call is TRBV7-8, the J call TRBJ2-2; the D gene is possibly TRBD2 (5 bases). The germline gives CDR1 SGHVS, CDR2 FQNEAQ. CDR3 length: 18 residues. V gave up 3 bases and J gave up 5 bases, with 22 bases separating them. This chain's CDR3 is CASSFPLIEGPGTGELFF. In nucleotides, the CDR3 is TGTGCCAGCAGCTTTCCGCTTATTGAAGGGCCGGGGACCGGGGAGCTGTTTTTT.

This clonotype was seen a handful of times. The chain links TRBV7-9 to TRBJ2-2; D may be TRBD1 (5 bases). CDR1 and CDR2 (germline): SEHNR, FQNEAQ (reference sequence). The CDR3 consists of 13 residues. Trimming left V 5 bases short and J 9 bases short, with 13 bases between. CDR3 sequence reads: CASSPLLDRELFF. The CDR3 nucleotides are TGTGCCAGCAGCCCACTTCTGGACAGGGAGCTGTTTTTT.

This rearrangement joins TRBV18 to TRBJ2-2; D is ambiguous. Germline assignment: CDR1 KGHSH and CDR2 LQKENI. This CDR3 contains 14 residues. Trimming took off 6 bases at V and 1 base at J, with 9 bases between the two ends. DNA of the CDR3: TGTGCCAGCTCCCACAGACAGAACACCGGGGAGCTGTTTTTT. Its translation is CASSHRQNTGELFF.

This clonotype showed up just a few times. V is TRBV12-3 or TRBV12-4 and J is TRBJ1-1; D is possibly TRBD1 (6 bases). Between the trimmed V and J ends, which lost 6 bases and 4 bases, there was a span of 18 bases. The length of the CDR3 is 15 residues. CDR3 region: CASSPGGGAGTEAFF. The CDR3 DNA is TGTGCCAGCAGCCCCGGCGGGGGGGCTGGCACTGAAGCTTTCTTT.

V is TRBV16 and J is TRBJ2-3; D may be TRBD2 (7 bases). The V gene lost 0 bases and the J gene lost 3 bases, with 16 bases spanning the gap. CDR3 length: 17 amino acids. Germline lookup yields CDR1 KGHSY and CDR2 FQNENV. DNA of the CDR3: TGTGCCAGCAGCCAATCGATGGGGGGGCGAAGAACAGATACGCAGTATTTT. This translates into CASSQSMGGRRTDTQYF.

The J gene is TRBJ2-7, the V gene TRBV6-5; 7 positions agree with TRBD2. V was clipped by 4 bases and J by 2 bases; unmatched bases: 5. The CDR3 is 14 amino acids. Germline loops: CDR1 MNHEY, CDR2 SVGAGI. This CDR3 reads CASSFKAGTYEQYF. The CDR3 region has the DNA TGTGCCAGCAGTTTCAAAGCGGGGACCTACGAGCAGTACTTC.

This clonotype was observed a few times. J is TRBJ2-1 and V is TRBV20-1, with TRBD1 matching 7 bases. V lost 4 bases, J lost 4 bases, and 7 bases stayed unmatched. The CDR3 totals 14 residues. Per germline, CDR1 DFQATT and CDR2 SNEGSKA (reference sequence). CDR3 bases: TGCAGTGCTACCTCGGACAGGTTGTACAATGAGCAGTTCTTC. It encodes CSATSDRLYNEQFF.

This clonotype has more than one count but fewer than ten. This rearrangement joins TRBV20-1 to TRBJ2-5; 15 bases are shared with TRBD2. After removal of 5 bases from V and 4 bases from J, the junction contained 5 bases not matched to a gene. The germline CDR1 and CDR2 sequences are DFQATT and SNEGSKA (reference sequence). CDR3 length: 15 amino acids. As DNA, the CDR3 is TGCAGTGCTGAGGGGACTAGCGGGAGGTCAGAGACCCAGTACTTC. Its protein is CSAEGTSGRSETQYF.

This clonotype was observed a few times. The chain links TRBV9 to TRBJ1-1, with D maybe TRBD1 (5 bases). Deletions cut 3 bases from V and 3 bases from J, with 9 bases between. CDR1 and CDR2 from the germline V gene are SGDLS and YYNGEE. This CDR3 comprises 13 residues. This CDR3 reads CASSAGGYTEAFF. The CDR3 region has the DNA TGTGCCAGCAGCGCGGGGGGGTACACTGAAGCTTTCTTT.

This clonotype was observed a few times. CDR3 residues: CASSQPGHFMNTEAFF. In DNA, the CDR3 is TGTGCCAGCAGCCAACCGGGACACTTTATGAACACTGAAGCTTTCTTT. This rearrangement joins TRBV7-9 to TRBJ1-1, with a possible D match to TRBD1 (6 bases). With 5 bases removed from V and 0 bases from J, the gap between germline ends came to 16 bases. Germline CDR1 SEHNR, CDR2 FQNEAQ (reference sequence). The CDR3 has 16 amino acids.

Only a few counts were recorded for this clonotype. This sequence joins TRBV28 and TRBJ2-5, with D perhaps matching TRBD2 (6 bases). V was clipped by 4 bases and J by 5 bases, with 11 bases between them. The CDR3 is made up of 13 amino acids. Germline lookup yields CDR1 MDHEN and CDR2 SYDVKM. DNA of the CDR3: TGTGCCAGCAGTTGGAGGGCCGGGGAGACCCAGTACTTC. Its translation is CASSWRAGETQYF. Looking up the rest from reference TRBV28 and TRBJ2-5 gives the full variable domain: DVKVTQSSRYLVKRTGEKVFLECVQDMDHENMFWYRQDPGLGLRLIYFSYDVKMKEKGDIPEGYSVSREKKERFSLILESASTNQTSMYLCASSWRAGETQYFGPGTRLLVL.

This clonotype appeared a few times. The rearrangement uses TRBV9 and TRBJ2-1; D possibly corresponds to TRBD2 (6 bases). Trimming cost V 4 bases and J 2 bases, with 13 bases left between them. Germline V gene data show CDR1 as SGDLS and CDR2 as YYNGEE. This CDR3 has 15 residues. CDR3 in DNA: TGTGCCAGCAGCCCGGACGGGAGCGCCTACAATGAGCAGTTCTTC. The encoded protein is CASSPDGSAYNEQFF.

This clonotype has only a few counts. The gene calls are TRBV29-1 and TRBJ2-1; weak D call: TRBD2 (6 bases). The CDR3 covers 12 residues. Germline values: CDR1 SQVTM, CDR2 ANQGSEA. The V and J ends lost 7 bases and 9 bases respectively, with 16 bases between them. The CDR3 DNA sequence: TGCAGCGCATCGCCCGGGGGAAGTGAGCAGTTCTTC. It encodes CSASPGGSEQFF.

V gene TRBV7-2 combines with J gene TRBJ2-7; no clear D. Trimming took 6 bases from V and 0 from J, leaving 12 bases between them. This CDR3 has 14 residues. The V gene's germline CDR1 is SGHTA and CDR2 FQGNSA. In DNA form, the CDR3 reads TGTGCCAGCAGGGGTTTGGGGTCCTCCTACGAGCAGTACTTC. It translates to CASRGLGSSYEQYF.

This clonotype was counted many times. This sequence joins TRBV6-5 and TRBJ2-7; TRBD1 is a possible D gene (5 bases). Germline loops: CDR1 MNHEY, CDR2 SVGAGI. The V and J ends lost 0 bases and 4 bases respectively, with 16 bases between them. The CDR3 totals 16 residues. The CDR3 nucleotides are TGTGCCAGCAGTTACTCGATTGTAGGGGCGAATTACGAGCAGTACTTC. As protein: CASSYSIVGANYEQYF.

This chain joins TRBV2 and TRBJ1-6; D is perhaps TRBD1 (5 bases). The CDR3 contains 15 residues. V lost 6 bases and J 7 bases, leaving 16 bases between the germline ends. Germline loops: CDR1 SNHLY, CDR2 FYNNEI. CDR3 sequence reads: CASSRPGTGNSPLHF. CDR3 nucleotides: TGTGCCAGCAGCAGACCCGGGACGGGGAATTCACCCCTCCACTTT.

This chain uses TRBV15 with TRBJ2-7; no clear D gene. Germline V gene data show CDR1 as LNHNV and CDR2 as YYDKDF (reference sequence). The CDR3 covers 14 residues. Trimming removed 3 bases from V and 6 bases from J, with 15 bases in between. CDR3 sequence: CATSRKGFGGEQYF. DNA for the CDR3: TGTGCCACCAGCAGGAAAGGTTTTGGTGGCGAGCAGTACTTC.